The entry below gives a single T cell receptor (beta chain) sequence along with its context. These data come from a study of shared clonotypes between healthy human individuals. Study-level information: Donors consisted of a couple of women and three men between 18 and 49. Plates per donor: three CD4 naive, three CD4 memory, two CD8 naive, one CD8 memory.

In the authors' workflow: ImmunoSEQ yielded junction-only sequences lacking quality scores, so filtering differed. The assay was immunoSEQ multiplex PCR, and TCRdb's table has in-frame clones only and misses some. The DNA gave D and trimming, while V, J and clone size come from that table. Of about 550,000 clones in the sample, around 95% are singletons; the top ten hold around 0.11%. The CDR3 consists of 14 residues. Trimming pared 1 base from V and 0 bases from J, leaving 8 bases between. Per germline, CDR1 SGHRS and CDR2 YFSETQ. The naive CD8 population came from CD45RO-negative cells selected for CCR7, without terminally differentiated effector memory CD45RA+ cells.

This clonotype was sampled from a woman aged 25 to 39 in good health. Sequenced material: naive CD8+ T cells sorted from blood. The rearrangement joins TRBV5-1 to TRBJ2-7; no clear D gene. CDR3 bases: TGCGCCAGCAGCTTGACCCGGAGCTCCTACGAGCAGTACTTC. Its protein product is CASSLTRSSYEQYF.